This TCR beta chain was sequenced for a study of CD8 T cells in ankylosing spondylitis. In this sample, this clonotype turned up many times. Its antigen remains unidentified. Regarding the study as a whole: Clones linked to disease, bearing a CD8+ phenotype, were relatively rare in peripheral blood. About 8 highly homologous variants made up a TCR beta motif, and this motif appeared characteristic of ankylosing spondylitis blood. Previous work reported some of these motif variants in the synovial fluid and blood of reactive arthritis. Researchers reportedly found disease-linked clones significantly enriched in matched ankylosing spondylitis synovial fluid.

Scientists made TCR beta libraries using quantitative 5'-RACE with molecular barcodes. TCRdb re-called the 5' RACE reads with MiXCR, one entry per CDR3 protein. Counted here are about 460,000 distinct CDR3 sequences, approximately 5% occurring once; the ten biggest clones make up 3% to 4%. The CDR3 is 15 amino acids. The germline V gene has CDR1 SGHRS and CDR2 YFSETQ. Trimming took off 4 bases at V and 8 bases at J, with 19 bases between the two ends. The receptor was derived from a male donor with ankylosing spondylitis. The sequenced sample consisted of blood, either unsorted or a sorted T cell fraction (not recorded which). The J gene is TRBJ2-1, the V gene TRBV5-1; D might be TRBD2 (7 bases). Here the CDR3 reads CASSQRWGGHDEQFF. The CDR3 DNA reads TGCGCCAGCAGCCAACGTTGGGGGGGGCACGATGAGCAGTTCTTC.